The clone carrying this TCR beta chain was detected many times. Its antigen remains unidentified. This record comes from a study of regulatory T cells in long-lasting Graves disease. As for the study in general: Graves' patients who were just diagnosed had used antithyroid drugs for under 3 months. Study-level results: A limited number of samples was an acknowledged limitation. Patients with persistent disease showed a bias toward TRBV28, TRBJ1-2 and TRBJ2-5. Among the persistent patients, 2,500 to 3,500 public clonotypes were shared, more than the 750 to 1,000 shared among new patients.

The V gene lost 4 bases and the J gene lost 4 bases, with 14 bases spanning the gap. Germline lookup yields CDR1 SGHTA and CDR2 FQGNSA. The CDR3 is made up of 14 amino acids. The time point was: newly diagnosed GD, antithyroid drugs for less than 3 months. Making the TCR library involved RNA that had been extracted from PBMCs. To make TCR beta libraries, researchers used iRepertoire HTBI primers and Arm-PCR of CDR3 regions. A single record per CDR3 protein comes from TCRdb applying MiXCR to the multiplex PCR reads. The table lists under 300,000 distinct CDR3 sequences, 15% to 20% of them singletons, with around 20% in the top ten.

V and J are TRBV7-2 and TRBJ2-7; D uncertain. Specimen: peripheral blood mononuclear cells (PBMCs), collected at new diagnosis, from a patient treated with antithyroid drugs. This TCR was sampled from a female donor with Graves disease. CDR3 sequence (DNA): TGTGCCAGCAGCTCGGGCCGTGGGCATTACGAGCAGTACTTC. Its translation: CASSSGRGHYEQYF.